This TCR beta chain emerged from a study of blood T cells in healthy people across ages. At the level of the study: There was about one barcoded beta molecule captured by template switching per two T cells.

The germline gives CDR1 SNHLY, CDR2 FYNNEI. The CDR3 is 15 amino acids. The V and J ends lost 5 bases and 0 bases respectively, with 13 bases between them. Concerning this clonotype itself: Its target is not known.

Next came a second PCR, run for roughly 6 to 11 cycles, which used a sample-barcoded 5' primer along with a J-beta primer mix. With 12 random nucleotides, a template-switch adaptor tagged each individual cDNA molecule. TCRdb re-analysed the 5' RACE reads in MiXCR, keeping a single row per CDR3 protein. The sample includes about 780,000 distinct CDR3 sequences, about 46% of them seen just once. Notes on the study in general: The donors' CMV status was not determined, possibly confounding changes in expanded clonotypes.

Healthy Caucasians from Russia aged about 6 to 90 served as donors. The clonotype comes from an elderly man in good health. What was sequenced was blood. V and J are TRBV2 and TRBJ1-1, with D perhaps matching TRBD1 (5 bases). The chain's CDR3 is CASSQQGVVNTEAFF. The DNA for the CDR3 is TGTGCCAGCAGTCAGCAGGGAGTTGTGAACACTGAAGCTTTCTTT.